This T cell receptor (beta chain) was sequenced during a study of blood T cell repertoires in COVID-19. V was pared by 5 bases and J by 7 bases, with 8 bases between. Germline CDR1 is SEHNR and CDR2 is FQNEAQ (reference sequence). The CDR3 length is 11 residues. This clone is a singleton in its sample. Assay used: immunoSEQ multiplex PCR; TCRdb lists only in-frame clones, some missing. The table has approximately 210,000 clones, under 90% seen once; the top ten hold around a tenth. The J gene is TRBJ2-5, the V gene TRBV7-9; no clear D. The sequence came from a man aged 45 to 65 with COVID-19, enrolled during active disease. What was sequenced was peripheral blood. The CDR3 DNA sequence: TGTGCCAGCAGCCCTAGTTGGACCCAGTACTTC. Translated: CASSPSWTQYF.